This T cell receptor beta chain emerged from a study of cytomegalovirus exposure and HLA in healthy donors (dated by TCRdb to the late 2010s). Background for the entire study: The 500 to 800 repertoires of the first cohort and the 120 validation repertoires were produced on the same platform, according to a later analysis. The study was designed to test whether signatures of past pathogen exposure could be identified by cataloging public T cell receptors. High-throughput TCR immunosequencing, statistical association of individual TCRs with disease status, and machine learning were combined to predict cytomegalovirus infection status. A separate validation cohort of about 110 different subjects was used in addition to the roughly 620-subject first cohort. What the study reported, not specific to this receptor: A later analysis lacked HLA typing for the validation cohort, so it scored co-occurrence in that cohort across all 110 or so repertoires. Of the cluster scores, 85% to 95% were above 0 in a later analysis, which found that TCRs clustered in the first cohort also tended to co-occur in the 120 validation repertoires. A total of about 150 TCR beta chains were listed by the study as associated with cytomegalovirus. In both the original and validation cohorts, the classifier was reported to diagnose cytomegalovirus status with high specificity and sensitivity. A few of the identified cytomegalovirus-associated TCR beta chains were confirmed in vitro to be specific for cytomegalovirus antigens. Most TCR sequences were seen in very few donors, while some public TCRs were found in many individuals. The authors suggested that the approach could potentially be extended to other disease states and immunological phenotypes.

With respect to this clone: What antigen it recognizes has not been identified. No quality values exist for individual bases; no much larger clone is one base distant.

Receptor amplification or capture employed the immunoSEQ multiplex PCR assay. The authors processed their data as follows. A statistical classification framework was developed to diagnose cytomegalovirus status using the catalog of TCR beta chain sequences. TCRdb obtained this table from immuneACCESS and retained in-frame rearrangements with V and J assigned. These tables miss some clones; where compared with another copy, unresolved V genes account for less than half of the shortfall, and the remainder is unexplained. V, J and clone size derive from that table, while D and trimming were established from the DNA sequence. The sample includes roughly 52,000 clones, with around 90% observed a single time. 6.7% of the sample is held by the ten biggest clonotypes. From the germline V gene (reference sequence), CDR1 is PRHDT and CDR2 is FYEKMQ. The CDR3, cysteine through phenylalanine, is 16 amino acids long. The sequence is cut down to CDR3 DNA, 48 bases in frame from base 1. V and J lose 2 bases and 2 bases, and a span of 13 bases separates them.

The donors were included in the validation cohort of some 110 subjects, a group kept apart from the approximately 650-subject first cohort. Sequences were obtained from PBMCs. The sequence is built from TRBV13 and TRBJ2-1; possibly the D gene is TRBD1, per 6 matching bases. This TCR derives from a woman between 25 and 40 years old in good health and CMV-seronegative. The CDR3 protein is CASSLRGTLPYNEQFF. The sequenced DNA: TGTGCCAGCAGCTTAAGGGGGACACTGCCCTACAATGAGCAGTTCTTC.